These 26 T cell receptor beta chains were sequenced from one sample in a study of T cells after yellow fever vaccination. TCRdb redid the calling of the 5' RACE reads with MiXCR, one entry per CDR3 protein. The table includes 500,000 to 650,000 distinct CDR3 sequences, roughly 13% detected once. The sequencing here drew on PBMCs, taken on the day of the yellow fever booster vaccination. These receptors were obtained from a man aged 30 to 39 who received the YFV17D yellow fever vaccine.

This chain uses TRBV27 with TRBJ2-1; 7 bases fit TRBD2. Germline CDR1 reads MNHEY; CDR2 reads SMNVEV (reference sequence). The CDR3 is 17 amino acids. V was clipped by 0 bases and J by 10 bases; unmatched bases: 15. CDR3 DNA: TGTGCCAGCAGTTTATCGGGGTCGGGACTATTCTCTGGAGAGCAGTTCTTC. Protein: CASSLSGSGLFSGEQFF.

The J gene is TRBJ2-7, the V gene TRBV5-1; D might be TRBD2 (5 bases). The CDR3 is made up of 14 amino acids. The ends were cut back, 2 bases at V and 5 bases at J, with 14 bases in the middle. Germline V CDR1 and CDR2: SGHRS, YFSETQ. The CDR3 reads CASSLKAAVDEQYF. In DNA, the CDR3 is TGCGCCAGCAGCTTAAAAGCGGCAGTCGACGAGCAGTACTTC.

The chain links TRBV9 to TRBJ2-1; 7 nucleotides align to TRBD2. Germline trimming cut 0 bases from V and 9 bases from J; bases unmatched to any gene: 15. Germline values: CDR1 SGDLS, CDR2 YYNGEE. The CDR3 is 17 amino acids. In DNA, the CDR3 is TGTGCCAGCAGCGTAGCGAGGAGGCTAGCGGACCTCGGTGAGCAGTTCTTC. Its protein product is CASSVARRLADLGEQFF. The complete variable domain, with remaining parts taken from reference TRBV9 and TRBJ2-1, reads DSGVTQTPKHLITATGQRVTLRCSPRSGDLSVYWYQQSLDQGLQFLIQYYNGEERAKGNILERFSAQQFPDLHSELNLSSLELGDSALYFCASSVARRLADLGEQFFGPGTRLTVL.

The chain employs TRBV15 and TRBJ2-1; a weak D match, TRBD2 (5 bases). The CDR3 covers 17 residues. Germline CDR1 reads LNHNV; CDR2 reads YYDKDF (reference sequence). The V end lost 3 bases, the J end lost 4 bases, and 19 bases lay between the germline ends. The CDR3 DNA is TGTGCCACCAGCAGCCCACGACGGGGTACTAGATACAATGAGCAGTTCTTC. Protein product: CATSSPRRGTRYNEQFF.

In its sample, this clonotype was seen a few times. CDR3: CASTHLAGGPREQYF. The CDR3 DNA sequence: TGTGCCAGCACCCATCTGGCGGGAGGGCCGAGGGAGCAGTACTTC. The rearrangement joins TRBV12-3 or TRBV12-4 to TRBJ2-7; 9 bases are a match to TRBD2. CDR3 length: 15 residues. After removal of 7 bases from V and 7 bases from J, the junction contained 14 bases not matched to a gene.

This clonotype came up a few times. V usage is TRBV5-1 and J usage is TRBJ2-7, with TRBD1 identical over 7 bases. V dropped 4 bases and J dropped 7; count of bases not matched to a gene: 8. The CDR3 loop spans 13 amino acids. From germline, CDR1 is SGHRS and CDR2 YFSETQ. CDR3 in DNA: TGCGCCAGCAGCAATACAGGGGCAGGGGAGCAGTACTTC. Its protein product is CASSNTGAGEQYF.

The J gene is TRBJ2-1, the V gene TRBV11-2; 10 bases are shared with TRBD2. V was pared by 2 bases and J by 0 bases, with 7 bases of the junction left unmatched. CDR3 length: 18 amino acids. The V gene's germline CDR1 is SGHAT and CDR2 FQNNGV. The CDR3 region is CASSLLGLALSSYNEQFF. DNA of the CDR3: TGTGCCAGCAGCTTATTGGGACTAGCGTTGAGCTCCTACAATGAGCAGTTCTTC.

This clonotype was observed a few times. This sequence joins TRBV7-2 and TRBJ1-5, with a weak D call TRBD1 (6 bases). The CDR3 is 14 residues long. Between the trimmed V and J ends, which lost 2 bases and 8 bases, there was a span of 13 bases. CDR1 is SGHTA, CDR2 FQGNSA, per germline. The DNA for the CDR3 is TGTGCCAGCAGCTTAAGTGGGGGCGGGGAGCCCCAGCATTTT. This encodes CASSLSGGGEPQHF. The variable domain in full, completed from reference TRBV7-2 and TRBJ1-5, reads GAGVSQSPSNKVTEKGKDVELRCDPISGHTALYWYRQSLGQGLEFLIYFQGNSAPDKSGLPSDRFSAERTGGSVSTLTIQRTQQEDSAVYLCASSLSGGGEPQHFGDGTRLSIL.

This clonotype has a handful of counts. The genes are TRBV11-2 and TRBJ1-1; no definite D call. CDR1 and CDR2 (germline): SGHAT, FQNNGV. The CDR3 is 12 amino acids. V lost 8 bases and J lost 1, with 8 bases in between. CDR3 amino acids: CASQLGNTEAFF. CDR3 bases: TGTGCCAGCCAGCTGGGGAACACTGAAGCTTTCTTT.

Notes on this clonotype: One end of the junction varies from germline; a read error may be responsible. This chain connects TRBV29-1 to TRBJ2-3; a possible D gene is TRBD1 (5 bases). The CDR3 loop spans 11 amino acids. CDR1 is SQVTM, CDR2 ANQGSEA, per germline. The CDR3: CSVEDQGDAPF. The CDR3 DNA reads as TGCAGCGTTGAAGATCAGGGTGACGCACCGTTT.

CDR3: CASSQEGESTGELFF. In DNA, the CDR3 is TGTGCCAGCAGCCAGGAGGGCGAGAGCACCGGGGAGCTGTTTTTT. V and J are TRBV4-2 and TRBJ2-2; tentative D call: TRBD2 (6 bases). Germline V CDR1 and CDR2: LGHNA, YNFKEQ. V shed 3 bases and J shed 4 bases, with 12 bases lying between them. This CDR3 contains 15 residues.

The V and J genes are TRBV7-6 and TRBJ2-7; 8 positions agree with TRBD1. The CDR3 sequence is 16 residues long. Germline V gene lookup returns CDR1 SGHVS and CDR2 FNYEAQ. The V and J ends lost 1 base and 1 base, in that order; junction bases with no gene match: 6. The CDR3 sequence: CASSLDPDRGSYEQYF. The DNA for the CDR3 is TGTGCCAGCAGCTTAGATCCCGACAGGGGATCCTACGAGCAGTACTTC.

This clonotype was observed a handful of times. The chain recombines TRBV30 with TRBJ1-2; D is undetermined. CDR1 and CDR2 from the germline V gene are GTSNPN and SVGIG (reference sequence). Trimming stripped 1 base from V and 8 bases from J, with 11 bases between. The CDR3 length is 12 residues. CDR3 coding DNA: TGTGCCTGGAGTGCAACCGTCGGGGGCTACACCTTC. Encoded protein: CAWSATVGGYTF.

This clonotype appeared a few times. CDR3 sequence: CSASPGTQTGELFF. The CDR3 region has the DNA TGCAGTGCTAGTCCCGGGACCCAGACCGGGGAGCTGTTTTTT. The V and J genes are TRBV20-1 and TRBJ2-2; the D call may be TRBD1 or TRBD2 (5 bases each). V was clipped by 3 bases and J by 5 bases, with 13 bases between them. The CDR3 is made up of 14 amino acids. Germline CDR1 and CDR2: DFQATT and SNEGSKA (reference sequence).

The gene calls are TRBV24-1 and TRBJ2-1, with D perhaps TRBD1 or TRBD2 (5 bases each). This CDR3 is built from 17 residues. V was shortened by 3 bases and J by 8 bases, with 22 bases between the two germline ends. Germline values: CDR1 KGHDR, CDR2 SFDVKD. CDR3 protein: CATSDPREGQGSDEQFF. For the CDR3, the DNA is TGTGCCACCAGTGATCCCCGGGAAGGCCAGGGATCCGATGAGCAGTTCTTC.

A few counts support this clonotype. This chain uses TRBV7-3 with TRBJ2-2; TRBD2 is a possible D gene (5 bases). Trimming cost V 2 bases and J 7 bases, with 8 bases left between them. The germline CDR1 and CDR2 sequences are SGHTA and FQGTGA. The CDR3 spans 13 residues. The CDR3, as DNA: TGTGCCAGCAGCTTAGGCGGGTACGGGGAGCTGTTTTTT. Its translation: CASSLGGYGELFF.

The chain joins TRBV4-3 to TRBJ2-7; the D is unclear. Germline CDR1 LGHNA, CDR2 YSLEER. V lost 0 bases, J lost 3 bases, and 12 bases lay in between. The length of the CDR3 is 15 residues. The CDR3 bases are TGCGCCAGCAGCCAAGAGTCGAATAGTTTCTACGAGCAGTACTTC. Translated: CASSQESNSFYEQYF.

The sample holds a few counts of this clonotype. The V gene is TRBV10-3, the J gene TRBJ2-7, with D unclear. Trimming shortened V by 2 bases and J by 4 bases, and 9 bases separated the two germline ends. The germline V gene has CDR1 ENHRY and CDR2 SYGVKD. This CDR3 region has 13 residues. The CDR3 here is CAISEGGPYEQYF. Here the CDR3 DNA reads TGTGCCATCAGTGAGGGTGGGCCGTACGAGCAGTACTTC.

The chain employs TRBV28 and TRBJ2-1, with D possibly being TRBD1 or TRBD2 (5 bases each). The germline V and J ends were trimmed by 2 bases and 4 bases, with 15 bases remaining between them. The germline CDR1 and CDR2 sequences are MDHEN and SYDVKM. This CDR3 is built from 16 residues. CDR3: CASSLRKRGRYNEQFF. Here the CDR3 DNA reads TGTGCCAGCAGTTTAAGGAAGAGGGGTCGATACAATGAGCAGTTCTTC. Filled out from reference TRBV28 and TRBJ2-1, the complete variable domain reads DVKVTQSSRYLVKRTGEKVFLECVQDMDHENMFWYRQDPGLGLRLIYFSYDVKMKEKGDIPEGYSVSREKKERFSLILESASTNQTSMYLCASSLRKRGRYNEQFFGPGTRLTVL.

This chain's CDR3 is CASVRRLAGDSTDTQYF. The CDR3 DNA reads as TGTGCCAGCGTGAGGCGACTAGCGGGGGATAGCACAGATACGCAGTATTTT. V and J are TRBV10-3 and TRBJ2-3; 12 bases map to TRBD2. This CDR3 comprises 17 residues. In germline, CDR1 is ENHRY, CDR2 SYGVKD. J was trimmed by 0 bases and V by 10 bases; bases with no gene match: 11.

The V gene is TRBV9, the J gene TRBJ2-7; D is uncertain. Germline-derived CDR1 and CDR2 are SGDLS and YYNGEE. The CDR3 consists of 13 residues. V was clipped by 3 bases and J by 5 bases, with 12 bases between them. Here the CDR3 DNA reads TGTGCCAGCAGCGAGGGCGGTAACGACGAGCAGTACTTC. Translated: CASSEGGNDEQYF.

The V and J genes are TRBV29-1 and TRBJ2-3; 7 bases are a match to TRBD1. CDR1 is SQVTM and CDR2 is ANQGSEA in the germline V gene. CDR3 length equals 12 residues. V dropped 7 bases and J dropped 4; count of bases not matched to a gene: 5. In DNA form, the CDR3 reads TGCAGCGCTACAACAGGGGCAGATACGCAGTATTTT. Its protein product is CSATTGADTQYF.

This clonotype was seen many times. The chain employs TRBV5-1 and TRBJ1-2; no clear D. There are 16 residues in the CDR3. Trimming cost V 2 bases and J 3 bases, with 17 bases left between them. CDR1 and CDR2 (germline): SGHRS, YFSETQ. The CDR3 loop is CASSFATADRDYGYTF. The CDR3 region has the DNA TGCGCCAGCAGCTTTGCCACCGCAGATAGAGACTATGGCTACACCTTC.

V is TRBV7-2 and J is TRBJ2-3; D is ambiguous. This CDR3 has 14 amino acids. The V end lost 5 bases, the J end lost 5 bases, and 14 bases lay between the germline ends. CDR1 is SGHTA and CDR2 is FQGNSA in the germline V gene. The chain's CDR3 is CASSLAAVLDTQYF. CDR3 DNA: TGTGCCAGCAGCCTCGCGGCGGTCCTAGATACGCAGTATTTT.

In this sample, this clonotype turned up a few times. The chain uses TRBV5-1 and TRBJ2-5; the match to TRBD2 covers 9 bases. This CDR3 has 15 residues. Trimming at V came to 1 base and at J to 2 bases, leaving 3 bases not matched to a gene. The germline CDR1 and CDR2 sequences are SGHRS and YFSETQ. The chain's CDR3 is CASSLYLAGQETQYF. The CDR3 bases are TGCGCCAGCAGCTTGTATCTAGCGGGACAAGAGACCCAGTACTTC.

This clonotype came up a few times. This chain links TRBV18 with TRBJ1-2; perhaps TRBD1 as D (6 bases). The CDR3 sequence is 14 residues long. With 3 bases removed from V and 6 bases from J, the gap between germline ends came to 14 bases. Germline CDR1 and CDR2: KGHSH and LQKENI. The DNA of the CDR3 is TGTGCCAGCTCACCGTCCACAGGGTCCGATGGCTACACCTTC. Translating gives CASSPSTGSDGYTF.